Here is one T cell receptor (beta chain) with its context. This clone appeared a single time. Which antigen it targets is not known. No much larger clone is present one base from it, and per-base qualities are unavailable. In total, approximately 700 healthy bone marrow donors made up the cohort. Cohort members were all nominally healthy when sampled, although unrecorded immune exposures were likely present. The donor tested CMV seropositive and was one of the 289 seropositive cohort members. Each donor provided a peripheral blood sample, and peripheral blood mononuclear cells were used for TCR beta sequencing. The Qiagen DNeasy Blood Extraction Kit was used to extract genomic DNA from the blood cell samples. The sample belongs to a study of cytomegalovirus exposure and HLA in healthy donors (dated by TCRdb to about 2017). Regarding the research as a whole: In an earlier analysis of some 550 of the donors, about 260 Gb of sequence data and about 110 million unique TCR beta sequences from roughly 200 million T cells were reported. On average, roughly 250,000 unique TCR beta nucleotide sequences were sequenced per donor among 398 genotyped donors of the cohort, with roughly 19% of those sequences being non-productive. In a later genetic analysis, genome-wide SNP genotypes for about three fifths of the roughly 670 donors were used, and that subset was treated as a discovery cohort. Typing coverage differed by locus: A, B, C, DRB1 and DQB1 were typed in about 620-630 donors, DQA1 in about 550, DPA1 in 600 to 610, and DPB1 in around 440. Donor age, sex, ethnicity and CMV serostatus were collected together with the repertoire data. About 310 gigabases of sequencing data and 70 million to 100 million unique TCR sequences were included in an early release covering over 600 HLA-typed donors. Of the roughly 430 genotyped donors, around 81% fell in the genetic ancestry cluster associated with self-reported Caucasian donors. The study used immunosequencing to profile the T cell repertoires of 666 subjects and linked those repertoires to cytomegalovirus serostatus. In a later analysis, previously published TCR beta repertoires from fewer than 750 donors were re-analyzed and high-resolution HLA genotyping was added so that TCR occurrence patterns could be studied. Along with the roughly 700-subject first cohort, a separate validation cohort of 120 different subjects was used. The study aimed to test whether cataloging public T cell receptors could reveal signatures of past pathogen exposure. The later analysis used no new phenotypic data to find candidate immune exposures, relying instead on TCR beta sequences and their occurrence across donors. To decide whether each TCR beta V gene segment behaved as functional or pseudogenic, an earlier analysis of 587 of the donors relied on high-throughput TCR beta sequencing. HLA typing included class I and class II loci at four-digit resolution. To predict cytomegalovirus infection status, the study combined high-throughput TCR immunosequencing, statistical association of individual TCRs with disease status, and machine learning. A few DR-DQ haplotypes were treated as single units for association and clustering because of strong linkage in the cohort. Every repertoire in the discovery cohort had been generated on one and the same sequencing platform. Overall study results and their limits: CMV serostatus was the only immune exposure information available for the cohort. In the study, around 160 TCR beta chains were listed as associated with cytomegalovirus. Several of the top co-occurrence clusters appeared to be linked to parvovirus B19, influenza, CMV and Epstein-Barr virus, according to a later analysis. Correlated functional status among segregating V segments might be attributable to linkage disequilibrium, but an unknown experimental factor could not be ruled out. A later analysis associated roughly 17,000 TCR beta sequences with specific HLA alleles at a false discovery rate of 0.05. Presence/absence analyses assumed roughly uniform sequencing depth across donors, an assumption that may not hold. The earlier analysis of some 560 of the donors excluded fewer than 20 rarely observed V segments, including chromosome 9 orphons, because counts were too low. Compared with the 666-donor mean, donors in an Asian-associated ancestry cluster had fewer N-insertions in productive TCRs, according to a later genetic analysis. A later analysis found that TCR association rates varied across HLA loci, with DRB1 alleles showing the most associated TCRs and HLA-C alleles the fewest. A later genetic analysis associated a missense DCLRE1C variant with V-gene and J-gene trimming of TCR beta chains, and an independent cohort replicated the association. The authors suggested that the approach could potentially be extended to other disease states and immunological phenotypes. In an earlier analysis of about 550 of the donors, most TCR beta V segments were observed in productive rearrangements about 87% or about 30% of the time, broadly matching IMGT annotations. A later analysis found that most CMV-associated TCR beta chains appeared HLA-restricted, with HLA associations seemingly driven largely by CMV exposure. A further reported finding was that TCR beta sequences accurately predicted the HLA-A and HLA-B alleles for most subjects in the first cohort. While some public TCRs were present in many individuals, most TCR sequences turned up only very rarely across donors. A cluster of highly shared sequence variants was judged likely to be a technical artifact of the sequencing pipeline. The classifier was reported to diagnose cytomegalovirus status with high specificity and sensitivity in both the original cohort and the validation cohort. When HLA alleles, especially DR and DQ, strongly co-occurred, TCR associations were difficult to assign to individual alleles. The cohort was sequenced for TCR beta chains only, and without alpha or paired-chain data the features that could be detected were limited. In a later analysis, HLA-associated TCR beta chains showed more clonal expansion and lower generation probabilities than non-associated chains that were equally common. Because HLA typing was missing for some donors at each locus, association tests included only the typed subset. Some IMGT-functional V segments, including TRBV6-2 and TRBV6-3, could not be told apart with the 87-base-pair reads, so those segments were excluded. A few of the identified cytomegalovirus-associated TCR beta chains were confirmed in vitro to be specific for cytomegalovirus antigens.

Libraries were made using the immunoSEQ multiplex PCR assay. For the multiplex PCR, a mixture combining 60 forward primers for TCR Vbeta segments and 13 reverse primers for TCR Jbeta segments was used. Amplification of the CDR3 region of rearranged TCR beta genes was performed with a multiplex PCR assay on genomic DNA. Amplified TCR beta libraries were sequenced as 87-base-pair reads on the Illumina HiSeq System. Concerning the study's data processing: In a later analysis, roughly 80 million unique TCR beta chains were counted across the 690 or so repertoires, and roughly 11 million of these chains were shared by at least two donors. To remove PCR and sequencing errors, raw reads were error-corrected and collapsed into unique sequences using a nearest-neighbor algorithm that merged closely related sequences. To assign V, D and J gene segments, CDR3 sequences were aligned to IMGT reference sequences. For a sequence to be retained, at least a six-nucleotide match to both a V gene segment and a J gene segment was required. A rearrangement counted as productive if the CDR3 had no stop codons and remained in frame with V and J, and every other rearrangement counted as non-productive. Following IMGT convention, CDR3 was defined as the stretch from the second conserved V-encoded cysteine up to the conserved J-encoded phenylalanine. In an earlier analysis of around 600 of the donors, sequences lacking an unambiguous match to a single V gene segment were excluded. An earlier analysis of a few hundred of the donors classified V segments as functional when productive rearrangements were above 56.7% and as segregating when the standard deviation between donors was above 5%. A statistical classification framework was built for diagnosing cytomegalovirus status from the catalog of TCR beta chain sequences. In a later analysis, TCR nucleotide sequences were compared against IMGT/GENE-DB human TR gene sequences so that V and J genes could be assigned. Using the TCRdist pipeline, a later analysis assigned CDR3 sequences along with most-parsimonious VDJ recombination scenarios. In a later analysis, every TCR beta chain was defined by the combination of its CDR3 amino acid sequence and its V-gene family, and reads without a unique V-gene family were dropped. As a way to deal with suspected cross-contamination and a sequencing artifact, a later analysis dropped approximately 570 nucleotide sequences that were highly shared and had low generation probability. In a later analysis, a clonal expansion index was calculated for each public chain from normalized within-repertoire ranks of inferred template counts. In a later analysis, generation probabilities were computed with a VDJ recombination model fitted to out-of-frame rearrangements, and the resulting probabilities were checked against IGoR. A later analysis scored TCR-TCR, TCR-HLA and TCR-CMV co-occurrence with hypergeometric tests, applying a repertoire-size bias correction to TCR pairs. A later analysis estimated false discovery rates by permuting HLA or CMV assignments 20 times. In a later analysis, co-occurring TCRs were grouped with DBSCAN, and TCRdist sequence similarity was added when clustering was performed within HLA-allele-positive subsets. Co-occurrence clustering excluded repertoires with fewer than 30,000 or more than 120,000 public chains, plus five with anomalous nucleotide sharing. As stored in TCRdb, this immuneACCESS dataset retains in-frame rearrangements with V and J assigned. A fraction of the clones does not appear; measured against another copy, unresolved V genes explain less than half of the discrepancy, and the remainder lacks a known reason. D and trimming were read from the DNA, whereas the V and J calls and clone size are those reported in that table. The sample table lists under 200,000 clones, around 79% of them with a count of one. The ten largest clonotypes hold around 0.4% of the sample.

The CDR3 spans 13 residues, from the cysteine through the phenylalanine. The sequence is cut down to CDR3 DNA, 39 bases in frame from base 1. CDR1 and CDR2 are read off the germline V gene as SGHDT and YYEEEE. The receptor was isolated from a male donor in good health and CMV-seropositive. The chain joins TRBV5-6 to TRBJ2-5, with 7 middle bases fitting TRBD1. With the DNA end fitting TRBJ2-7 better, the J assignment may be wrong. The source material was PBMCs. The base sequence is TGTGCCAGCAGCTCTGGGACAGTAAACGAGCAGTACTTC. This encodes CASSSGTVNEQYF.